This T cell receptor (beta chain) was captured by sequencing in a study of OX40 agonist ivuxolimab in advanced cancers. The protocol was immunoSEQ multiplex PCR, while the TCRdb copy is restricted to in-frame clones and leaves out a portion. The sample has 70,000 to 75,000 clones, 86% seen once; the top ten hold around 0.99%. The sample was CD4+ or CD8+ T cells sorted from blood, taken in a trial of the OX40 agonist ivuxolimab. The sequence came from an adult with an advanced solid tumor such as melanoma, head and neck, liver or kidney cancer.

The CDR3 reads CASRKGDHTDTQYF. The DNA for the CDR3 is TGTGCCAGCAGAAAGGGGGACCACACAGATACGCAGTATTTT. The chain carries TRBV28 and TRBJ2-3, with a weak D call TRBD1 (6 bases). The V end lost 6 bases, the J end lost 2 bases, and 12 bases lay between the germline ends. Looked up from germline, CDR1 is MDHEN and CDR2 is SYDVKM. CDR3 length: 14 residues.